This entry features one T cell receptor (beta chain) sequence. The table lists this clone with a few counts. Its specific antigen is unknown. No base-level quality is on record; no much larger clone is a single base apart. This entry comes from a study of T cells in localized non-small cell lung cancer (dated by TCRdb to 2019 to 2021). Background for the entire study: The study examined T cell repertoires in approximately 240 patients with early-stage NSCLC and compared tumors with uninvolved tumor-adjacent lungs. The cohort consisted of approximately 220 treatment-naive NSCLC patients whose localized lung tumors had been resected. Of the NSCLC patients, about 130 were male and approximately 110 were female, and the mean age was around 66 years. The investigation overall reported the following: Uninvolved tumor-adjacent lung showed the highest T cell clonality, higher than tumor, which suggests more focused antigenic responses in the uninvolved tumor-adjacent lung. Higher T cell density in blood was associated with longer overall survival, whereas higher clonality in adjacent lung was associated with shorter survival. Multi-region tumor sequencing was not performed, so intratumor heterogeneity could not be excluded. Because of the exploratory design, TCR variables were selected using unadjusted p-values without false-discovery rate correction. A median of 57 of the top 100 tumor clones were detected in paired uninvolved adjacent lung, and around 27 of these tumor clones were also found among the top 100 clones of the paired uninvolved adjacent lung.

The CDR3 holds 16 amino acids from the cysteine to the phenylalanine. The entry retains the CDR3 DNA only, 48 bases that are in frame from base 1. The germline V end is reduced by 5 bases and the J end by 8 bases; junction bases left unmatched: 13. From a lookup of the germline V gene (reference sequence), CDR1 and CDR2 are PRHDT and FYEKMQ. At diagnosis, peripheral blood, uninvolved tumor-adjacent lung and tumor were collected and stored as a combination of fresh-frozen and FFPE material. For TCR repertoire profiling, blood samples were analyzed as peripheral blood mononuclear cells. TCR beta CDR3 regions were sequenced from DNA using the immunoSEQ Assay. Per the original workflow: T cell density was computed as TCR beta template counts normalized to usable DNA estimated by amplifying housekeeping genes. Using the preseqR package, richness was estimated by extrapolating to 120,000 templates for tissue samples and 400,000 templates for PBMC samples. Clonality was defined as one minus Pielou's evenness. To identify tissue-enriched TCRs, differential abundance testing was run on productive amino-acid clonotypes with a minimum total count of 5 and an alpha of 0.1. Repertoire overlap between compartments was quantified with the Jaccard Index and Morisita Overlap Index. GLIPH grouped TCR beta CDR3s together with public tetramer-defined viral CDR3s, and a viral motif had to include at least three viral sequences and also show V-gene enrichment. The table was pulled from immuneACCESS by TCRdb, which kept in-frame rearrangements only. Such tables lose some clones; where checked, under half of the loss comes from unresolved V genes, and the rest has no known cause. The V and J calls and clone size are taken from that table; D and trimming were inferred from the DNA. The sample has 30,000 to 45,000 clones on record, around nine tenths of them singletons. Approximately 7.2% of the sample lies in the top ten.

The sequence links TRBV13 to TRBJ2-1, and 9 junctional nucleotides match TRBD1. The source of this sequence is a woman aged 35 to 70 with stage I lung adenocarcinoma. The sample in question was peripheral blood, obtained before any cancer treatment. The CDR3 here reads CASSPLTGTGIYEQFF. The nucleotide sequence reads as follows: TGTGCCAGCAGCCCATTAACCGGGACAGGGATCTATGAGCAGTTCTTC.